What follows are 5 T cell receptor beta chains derived from one specimen sequenced in a study of identifying expanded T cells in peripheral blood. Here immunoSEQ multiplex PCR was the method, and the copy in TCRdb shows in-frame clones only, minus some. The data show around 130,000 clones, with approximately 86% seen just once and 8.4% held by the top ten. Sequencing was performed on blood. The receptors were gathered from a person between 18 and 75 years old in good health.

The sample holds one count of this clone. This rearrangement joins TRBV7-3 to TRBJ2-7; D call uncertain. This CDR3 has 12 residues. Germline V gene lookup returns CDR1 SGHTA and CDR2 FQGTGA. The V gene lost 5 bases and the J gene lost 3 bases, with 8 bases spanning the gap. This chain's CDR3 is CASSEQNYEQYF. The CDR3 DNA reads as TGTGCCAGCAGCGAACAGAACTACGAGCAGTACTTC. Full variable domain (rest looked up from reference TRBV7-3 and TRBJ2-7): GAGVSQTPSNKVTEKGKYVELRCDPISGHTALYWYRQSLGQGPEFLIYFQGTGAADDSGLPNDRFFAVRPEGSVSTLKIQRTERGDSAVYLCASSEQNYEQYFGPGTRLTVT.

This clone was recorded a few times. The genes are TRBV5-1 and TRBJ2-1; TRBD1 agrees at 7 bases. Unmatched junction bases numbered 7, after V lost 5 bases and J lost 5 bases. Per germline, CDR1 SGHRS and CDR2 YFSETQ. The length of the CDR3 is 14 residues. The CDR3 sequence is CASSFRDSHNEQFF. The CDR3 nucleotides read TGCGCCAGCAGTTTCCGGGACAGCCACAATGAGCAGTTCTTC.

This sequence joins TRBV7-2 and TRBJ1-2; a possible D gene is TRBD1 (6 bases). CDR3 size: 15 residues. Germline assignment: CDR1 SGHTA and CDR2 FQGNSA. Trimming pared 2 bases from V and 4 bases from J, leaving 14 bases between. As DNA, the CDR3 is TGTGCCAGCAGCTTATATCAGGGAGGGGGCTATGGCTACACCTTC. It yields the protein CASSLYQGGGYGYTF. Together with reference TRBV7-2 and TRBJ1-2, the CDR3 gives the full variable domain: GAGVSQSPSNKVTEKGKDVELRCDPISGHTALYWYRQSLGQGLEFLIYFQGNSAPDKSGLPSDRFSAERTGGSVSTLTIQRTQQEDSAVYLCASSLYQGGGYGYTFGSGTRLTVV.

The chain combines TRBV5-6 with TRBJ1-1; the D gene is possibly TRBD1 (5 bases). Trimming pared 4 bases from V and 1 base from J, leaving 14 bases between. The germline gives CDR1 SGHDT, CDR2 YYEEEE. The CDR3 is 15 residues long. The chain's CDR3 is CASSPGGAANTEAFF. Written as DNA, the CDR3 is TGTGCCAGCAGCCCTGGGGGAGCTGCGAACACTGAAGCTTTCTTT.

In this sample, this clone turned up a few times. The rearrangement links TRBV7-9 to TRBJ1-4; D is ambiguous. The CDR3 spans 12 residues. CDR1 and CDR2 from the germline V gene are SEHNR and FQNEAQ (reference sequence). V was cut by 5 bases and J by 8 bases, with 9 bases left in between. CDR3 sequence reads: CASSPGWEKLFF. DNA of the CDR3: TGTGCCAGCAGCCCCGGGTGGGAAAAACTGTTTTTT.